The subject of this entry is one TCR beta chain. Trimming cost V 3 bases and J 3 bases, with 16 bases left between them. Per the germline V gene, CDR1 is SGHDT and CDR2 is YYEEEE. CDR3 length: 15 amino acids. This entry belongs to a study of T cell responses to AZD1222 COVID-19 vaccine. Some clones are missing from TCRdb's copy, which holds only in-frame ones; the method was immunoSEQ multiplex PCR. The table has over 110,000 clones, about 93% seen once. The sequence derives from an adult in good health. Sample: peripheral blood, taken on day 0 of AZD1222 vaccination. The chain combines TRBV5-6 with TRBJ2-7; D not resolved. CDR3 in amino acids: CASSSPALGYYEQYF. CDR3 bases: TGTGCCAGCAGCTCACCGGCCTTAGGGTACTACGAGCAGTACTTC.